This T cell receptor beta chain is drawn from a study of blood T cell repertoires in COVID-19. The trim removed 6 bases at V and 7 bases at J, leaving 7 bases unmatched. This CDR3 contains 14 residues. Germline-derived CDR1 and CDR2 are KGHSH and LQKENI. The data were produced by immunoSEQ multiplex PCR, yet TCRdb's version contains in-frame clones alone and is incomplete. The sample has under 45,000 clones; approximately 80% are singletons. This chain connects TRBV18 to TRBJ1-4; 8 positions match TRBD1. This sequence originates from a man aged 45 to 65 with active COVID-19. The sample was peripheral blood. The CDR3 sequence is CASSPGQGGEKLFF. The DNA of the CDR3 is TGTGCCAGCTCTCCTGGACAGGGCGGTGAAAAACTGTTTTTT.